A single sample is the source of the 10 T cell receptor beta chains below, sequenced in a study of T cells in Graves' hyperthyroidism and ophthalmopathy. RNA transcripts served as the template for amplifying TCR beta CDR3 regions. When the TCR CDR3 underwent first-round RT-PCR, the HTBI primer set was used. In TCRdb, the multiplex PCR reads were re-called with MiXCR into one record per CDR3 protein. Of roughly 530,000 distinct CDR3 sequences in the sample, roughly a sixth were seen once. Sequenced input: blood. These receptors all come from a woman aged 18-29 years with Graves' ophthalmopathy.

This clonotype has at least ten counts. For the CDR3, the DNA is TGTGCCAGCAGCTTTGACACTAGCGGGAGTGTTGATACGCAGTATTTT. Its translation: CASSFDTSGSVDTQYF. The chain uses TRBV7-8 and TRBJ2-3; 11 bases are shared with TRBD2. The trim removed 3 bases at V and 6 bases at J, leaving 8 bases unmatched. Germline CDR1 is SGHVS and CDR2 is FQNEAQ. This CDR3 has 16 residues.

The gene calls are TRBV7-2 and TRBJ2-4; D remains ambiguous. Trimming stripped 6 bases from V and 6 bases from J, with 18 bases between. CDR1 and CDR2 (germline): SGHTA, FQGNSA. This CDR3 spans 15 amino acids. CDR3 sequence: CASSPKLSSGNIQYF. CDR3 bases: TGTGCCAGCAGTCCTAAACTTTCCTCGGGAAACATTCAGTACTTC. Variable domain in full (rest from reference TRBV7-2 and TRBJ2-4): GAGVSQSPSNKVTEKGKDVELRCDPISGHTALYWYRQSLGQGLEFLIYFQGNSAPDKSGLPSDRFSAERTGGSVSTLTIQRTQQEDSAVYLCASSPKLSSGNIQYFGAGTRLSVL.

The V and J genes are TRBV27 and TRBJ1-5; D unclear. In germline, CDR1 is MNHEY, CDR2 SMNVEV (reference sequence). Trimming removed 6 bases at V and 7 bases at J, with 10 bases between. CDR3 length: 12 residues. CDR3 DNA: TGTGCCAGCAGCAACGACCCCCAGCCCCAGCATTTT. Translated: CASSNDPQPQHF.

The sample holds many counts of this clonotype. The chain uses TRBV24-1 and TRBJ2-1; no clear D. From germline, CDR1 is KGHDR and CDR2 SFDVKD. The CDR3 length is 13 residues. V was trimmed by 3 bases and J by 7 bases, leaving 9 bases between them. CDR3 sequence (DNA): TGTGCCACCAGTGATACCTATTTAAATGAGCAGTTCTTC. Translating it yields CATSDTYLNEQFF.

This clonotype came up a few times. This chain uses TRBV7-9 with TRBJ1-2; D is possibly TRBD1 (6 bases). The germline gives CDR1 SEHNR, CDR2 FQNEAQ (reference sequence). Trimming pared 0 bases from V and 7 bases from J, leaving 12 bases between. This CDR3 spans 14 amino acids. The CDR3 region has the DNA TGTGCCAGCAGCTTAGCGCTGGGGGCTAGTGGCTACACCTTC. It codes for CASSLALGASGYTF. The complete variable domain, with remaining parts taken from reference TRBV7-9 and TRBJ1-2, reads DTGVSQNPRHKITKRGQNVTFRCDPISEHNRLYWYRQTLGQGPEFLTYFQNEAQLEKSRLLSDRFSAERPKGSFSTLEIQRTEQGDSAMYLCASSLALGASGYTFGSGTRLTVV.

Many counts were recorded for this clonotype. The chain is built from TRBV29-1 and TRBJ2-7; 8 bases map to TRBD1. Germline CDR1 SQVTM, CDR2 ANQGSEA. The CDR3 is 13 amino acids. Trimming took 4 bases from V and 5 from J; bases not matched to a gene: 7. The CDR3 sequence is CSVVGQGGHEQYF. The CDR3 DNA follows: TGCAGCGTTGTAGGACAGGGAGGCCACGAGCAGTACTTC.

This clonotype has ten or more counts. The chain couples TRBV15 to TRBJ2-5; 13 bases align to TRBD2. CDR1 is LNHNV, CDR2 YYDKDF, per germline (reference sequence). The CDR3 has 18 amino acids. Losses at the gene ends were 4 bases for V and 5 bases for J; bases not matched to a gene: 13. CDR3 residues: CATSKRTSGRARGETQYF. The CDR3 nucleotides are TGTGCCACCAGCAAAAGAACTAGCGGGAGGGCGAGGGGGGAGACCCAGTACTTC.

This clonotype was detected ten times or more. The genes are TRBV12-3 or TRBV12-4 and TRBJ2-7; D possibly matches TRBD1 or TRBD2 (5 bases each). Trimming took 6 bases from V and 5 from J, leaving 11 bases between them. CDR3 length equals 12 residues. The CDR3 loop reads CASRSRGDEQYF. CDR3 DNA: TGTGCCAGCAGATCGAGAGGGGACGAGCAGTACTTC.

The table lists this clonotype with many counts. The DNA of the CDR3 is TGTGCCAGCACCCGGCTAGCGGGGAGTACAGATACGCAGTATTTT. It is translated as CASTRLAGSTDTQYF. This chain uses TRBV2 with TRBJ2-3; 9 bases line up with TRBD2. CDR3 length equals 15 residues. The V gene's germline CDR1 is SNHLY and CDR2 FYNNEI. V lost 7 bases and J lost 3; bases outside the gene matches: 8.

The chain employs TRBV20-1 and TRBJ2-1; D perhaps matches TRBD1 (6 bases). CDR3 length equals 13 residues. CDR1 is DFQATT and CDR2 is SNEGSKA in the germline V gene (reference sequence). The ends were cut back, 4 bases at V and 15 bases at J, with 22 bases in the middle. CDR3 residues: CSATPTQGTVRFF. The CDR3 coding sequence is TGCAGTGCTACCCCGACGCAGGGGACGGTTCGGTTCTTC.